This TCR beta chain originates from a study of T cells in Graves' hyperthyroidism and ophthalmopathy. Turning to the study itself: The initial diagnosis was the point when peripheral blood was collected, ahead of any treatment.

Germline V gives CDR1 LNHNV, CDR2 YYDKDF (reference sequence). V dropped 7 bases and J dropped 5; count of bases not matched to a gene: 4. The CDR3 runs to 13 residues. General observations from the study: From stable hyperthyroidism, ophthalmopathy was set apart by a 13 V-J model. In the blood, most expanded thyroid clonotypes above 0.001 appeared as well.

The table lists this clonotype with many counts. Its matching antigen is unknown. Amplification targeted TCR beta CDR3 regions from RNA transcripts. The HTBI primer set was used in a first-round RT-PCR of the TCR CDR3. MiXCR was run by TCRdb on the multiplex PCR reads, yielding one entry per CDR3 protein. Here the sample spans hundreds of thousands of distinct CDR3 sequences, around 24% being singletons. The chain links TRBV15 to TRBJ1-5, with 8 positions matching TRBD1. The specimen sequenced was blood. The sequence was obtained from a woman in her forties with Graves' ophthalmopathy. CDR3 in DNA: TGTGCCACCAATCAGGGGGCTTATCAGCCCCAGCATTTT. Translated, it gives CATNQGAYQPQHF. Filled out from reference TRBV15 and TRBJ1-5, the complete variable domain reads DAMVIQNPRYQVTQFGKPVTLSCSQTLNHNVMYWYQQKSSQAPKLLFHYYDKDFNNEADTPDNFQSRRPNTSFCFLDIRSPGLGDTAMYLCATNQGAYQPQHFGDGTRLSIL.